This is a list of T cell receptor beta chains from one sample in a study of PD-1 blockade in classical Hodgkin lymphoma. Produced via immunoSEQ multiplex PCR; TCRdb's table is partial and in-frame only. The table lists about 9,700 clones, roughly 82% of them singletons. This sample comprised peripheral blood mononuclear cells (PBMCs), obtained before the fourth cycle of nivolumab. The receptors come from a human donor with classical Hodgkin lymphoma. The CDR3 runs from the conserved cysteine through the conserved F or W. The D gene is left open where the match is weak. Clone sizes are given selectively: once, few, many, or a class where the clone is expanded.

j_gene,abundance,d_gene,v_gene,CDR3aa,CDR3nt
TRBJ2-2,.,.,TRBV30,CAWRQGGTQRTGELFF,TGTGCCTGGAGGCAAGGGGGGACGCAGAGGACCGGGGAGCTGTTTTTT
TRBJ2-7,.,TRBD2,TRBV5-8,CASSPGRASYEQYF,TGTGCCAGCTCTCCGGGGAGGGCGAGCTACGAGCAGTACTTC
TRBJ1-1,.,.,TRBV15,CATSWYTEAFF,TGTGCCACCAGCTGGTACACTGAAGCTTTCTTT
TRBJ2-5,.,.,TRBV4-1,CASSQEGRGIWAETQYF,TGCGCCAGCAGCCAAGAGGGTCGGGGGATTTGGGCTGAGACCCAGTACTTC
TRBJ2-7,.,.,TRBV9,CASSARDIAVVSKNEQYF,TGTGCCAGCAGCGCCCGGGACATAGCAGTCGTTTCGAAAAACGAGCAGTACTTC
TRBJ1-1,.,.,TRBV10-3,CAIRGNTENTEAFF,TGTGCCATCCGCGGGAATACAGAGAACACTGAAGCTTTCTTT
TRBJ1-1,.,TRBD1,TRBV6-5,CATRDRGNAEAFF,TGTGCCACCCGGGACAGGGGGAACGCTGAAGCTTTCTTT
TRBJ2-7,.,.,TRBV5-1,CASSLVGPEQYF,TGCGCCAGCAGCTTGGTAGGCCCCGAGCAGTACTTC
TRBJ1-4,.,.,TRBV6-1,CASTPGTNEKLFF,TGTGCCAGCACACCGGGAACTAATGAAAAACTGTTTTTT
TRBJ2-1,.,.,TRBV28,CASSLPLAGNEQFF,TGTGCCAGCAGCCTCCCCCTCGCAGGGAATGAGCAGTTCTTC
TRBJ2-1,.,TRBD2,TRBV19,CASSSPGLAGSADNEQFF,TGTGCCAGTAGTAGCCCGGGACTAGCGGGAAGCGCCGACAATGAGCAGTTCTTC
TRBJ2-7,.,TRBD1,TRBV6-5,CASRIEGQGAGEQYF,TGTGCCAGCAGGATAGAGGGACAGGGAGCGGGCGAGCAGTACTTC
TRBJ2-2,.,.,TRBV11-3,CASSRSGDTGELFF,TGTGCCAGCTCCCGGTCCGGGGACACCGGGGAGCTGTTTTTT
TRBJ2-1,.,.,TRBV27,CASSAEYRGINEQFF,TGTGCCAGCAGCGCGGAGTACCGCGGGATTAATGAGCAGTTCTTC
TRBJ1-3,.,.,TRBV14,CASSQSFAGNTIYF,TGTGCCAGCAGCCAATCCTTTGCTGGAAACACCATATATTTT
TRBJ2-1,.,.,TRBV9,CASSVGGGSRFDNEQFF,TGTGCCAGCAGCGTAGGGGGAGGATCGAGGTTCGACAATGAGCAGTTCTTC
TRBJ2-7,.,.,TRBV6-1,CAASAGISYEQYF,TGTGCCGCGAGTGCGGGGATCTCCTACGAGCAGTACTTC
TRBJ1-1,.,.,TRBV7-9,CASSLGAVNTEAFF,TGTGCCAGCAGCTTAGGAGCCGTGAACACTGAAGCTTTCTTT
TRBJ2-1,.,.,TRBV15,CATSGGTLSYNEQFF,TGTGCCACCAGCGGAGGGACTCTATCCTACAATGAGCAGTTCTTC
TRBJ2-1,.,TRBD1,TRBV18,CASSPLSGWQNGQGSYNEQFF,TGTGCCAGCTCACCACTTTCTGGGTGGCAGAATGGACAGGGCTCCTACAATGAGCAGTTCTTC
TRBJ1-5,.,.,TRBV7-6,CASSLEQGLSNQPQHF,TGTGCCAGCAGCTTAGAGCAGGGCCTTAGCAATCAGCCCCAGCATTTT
TRBJ1-2,.,.,TRBV7-9,CASSLAGAVIYGYTF,TGTGCCAGCAGCTTAGCGGGGGCGGTAATCTATGGCTACACCTTC
TRBJ2-1,.,TRBD2,TRBV2,CASASGGPNEQFF,TGTGCCAGTGCTAGCGGGGGGCCCAATGAGCAGTTCTTC
TRBJ2-5,once,.,TRBV15,CATSREGETQYF,TGTGCCACCAGCAGAGAGGGAGAGACCCAGTACTTC
TRBJ1-3,.,TRBD1,TRBV10-3,CAIRRQGNSGNTIYF,TGTGCCATCAGGAGACAGGGTAACTCTGGAAACACCATATATTTT
TRBJ2-7,.,.,TRBV18,CASSKDRSPTYEQYF,TGTGCCAGCTCAAAAGACAGGAGTCCAACCTACGAGCAGTACTTC
TRBJ2-7,.,.,TRBV7-8,CASSLAGLAAYEQYF,TGTGCCAGCAGCTTAGCGGGGCTAGCAGCCTACGAGCAGTACTTC
TRBJ2-7,once,TRBD2,TRBV18,CASSLLGTSGSYEQYF,TGTGCCAGCTCACTCCTTGGGACTAGCGGGAGCTACGAGCAGTACTTC
TRBJ2-1,.,TRBD2,TRBV6-4,CASSKGLAGDEQFF,TGTGCCAGCAGTAAGGGACTAGCGGGAGATGAGCAGTTCTTC
TRBJ1-1,.,.,TRBV11-1,CASSPWTDNTEAFF,TGTGCCAGCAGCCCGTGGACAGACAACACTGAAGCTTTCTTT
TRBJ2-5,.,TRBD2,TRBV7-9,CASGGRVQETQYF,TGTGCCAGCGGGGGGAGGGTCCAAGAGACCCAGTACTTC
TRBJ2-7,.,.,TRBV10-2,CATLAWDAYEQYF,TGCGCCACCCTAGCGTGGGACGCCTACGAGCAGTACTTC
TRBJ1-1,.,.,TRBV10-2,CASSESWEGLGTEAFF,TGCGCCAGCAGTGAGTCGTGGGAGGGATTGGGCACTGAAGCTTTCTTT
TRBJ2-1,.,.,TRBV5-4,CASSTPGRDEQFF,TGTGCCAGCAGCACCCCGGGGCGGGATGAGCAGTTCTTC
TRBJ2-1,.,TRBD2,TRBV25-1,CASSDESWGLELEQFF,TGTGCCAGCAGTGATGAGAGTTGGGGACTAGAATTGGAGCAGTTCTTC
TRBJ1-3,once,.,TRBV9,CASSPGVSTIYF,TGTGCCAGCAGCCCAGGGGTTAGCACCATATATTTT
TRBJ1-1,once,.,TRBV5-6,CASSPTRDIRDTEAFF,TGTGCCAGCAGCCCAACAAGGGACATCAGGGACACTGAAGCTTTCTTT